One and the same sample provided the 23 T cell receptor beta chains below, sequenced in a study of cytomegalovirus exposure and HLA in healthy donors. The data were produced by immunoSEQ multiplex PCR, yet TCRdb's version contains in-frame clones alone and is incomplete. The sample records some 110,000 clones, less than 90% being singletons. The sequencing input was PBMCs. The source is a woman between 18 and 29 years old in good health and CMV-seropositive.

The V gene is TRBV5-4, the J gene TRBJ2-2; TRBD1 might be the D (5 bases). The ends were cut back, 4 bases at V and 0 bases at J, with 13 bases in the middle. The CDR3 contains 16 residues. Germline values: CDR1 SGHNT, CDR2 YYREEE (reference sequence). The CDR3 sequence is CASSPQGFANTGELFF. Written as DNA, the CDR3 is TGTGCCAGCAGCCCCCAGGGTTTCGCGAACACCGGGGAGCTGTTTTTT.

This clone was detected only a few times. The genes are TRBV4-1 and TRBJ2-7; TRBD1 matches 12 bases. Germline V gene data show CDR1 as MGHRA and CDR2 as YSYEKL. With V trimmed by 3 bases and J by 2 bases, 5 bases remained unmatched. The CDR3 spans 16 residues. The CDR3 protein is CASSQSRDRGPYEQYF. Written as DNA, the CDR3 is TGCGCCAGCAGCCAGTCCCGGGACAGGGGGCCCTACGAGCAGTACTTC.

The chain uses TRBV14 and TRBJ2-1, with D perhaps TRBD1 (5 bases). Trimming pared 5 bases from V and 3 bases from J, leaving 8 bases between. From germline, CDR1 is SGHDN and CDR2 FVKESK. The CDR3 is 13 residues long. The chain's CDR3 is CASSKRGYNEQFF. As DNA, the CDR3 is TGTGCCAGCAGCAAAAGGGGCTACAATGAGCAGTTCTTC.

This sequence joins TRBV2 and TRBJ1-5, with 7 bases matching TRBD1. The V gene's germline CDR1 is SNHLY and CDR2 FYNNEI. V was pared by 4 bases and J by 0 bases, with 6 bases of the junction left unmatched. The CDR3 has 16 amino acids. CDR3 DNA sequence: TGTGCCAGCAGTGTCCACAGGGGTGGTAGCAATCAGCCCCAGCATTTT. This gives the protein CASSVHRGGSNQPQHF.

The chain employs TRBV27 and TRBJ2-1; 8 nucleotides line up with TRBD2. Germline CDR1 is MNHEY and CDR2 is SMNVEV (reference sequence). The CDR3 covers 15 residues. V was clipped by 3 bases and J by 4 bases; unmatched bases: 5. CDR3 in DNA: TGTGCCAGCAGTTTGGGCGGGGGGAATTACAATGAGCAGTTCTTC. Encoded protein: CASSLGGGNYNEQFF.

The chain joins TRBV9 to TRBJ2-7; weak D call: TRBD1 (5 bases). Trimming took off 1 base at V and 3 bases at J, with 14 bases between the two ends. CDR3 length: 15 amino acids. The germline V gene encodes CDR1 SGDLS and CDR2 YYNGEE. The chain's CDR3 is CASSVKDSPFYEQYF. Written as DNA, the CDR3 is TGTGCCAGCAGCGTAAAAGACAGTCCATTCTACGAGCAGTACTTC.

This sequence joins TRBV6-6 and TRBJ2-5; 8 nucleotides align to TRBD2. The germline CDR1 and CDR2 sequences are MNHNY and SVGAGI (reference sequence). The CDR3 loop spans 15 amino acids. J lost 5 bases, V lost 6 bases, and 11 bases had no gene match. The CDR3 region has the DNA TGTGCCAGCAGCACGGGCCGCGGGAGGTGGGAGACCCAGTACTTC. Translating it yields CASSTGRGRWETQYF.

V gene TRBV4-1 combines with J gene TRBJ1-2, with D maybe TRBD1 (6 bases). Trimming pared 6 bases from V and 2 bases from J, leaving 7 bases between. Germline V gene sequence: CDR1 MGHRA, CDR2 YSYEKL. The CDR3 is made up of 12 amino acids. The CDR3 is CASRGQNYGYTF. The CDR3 DNA follows: TGCGCCAGCAGGGGACAAAACTATGGCTACACCTTC.

The chain has TRBV28 and TRBJ2-7, with TRBD2 as a possible D gene (6 bases). Germline V gives CDR1 MDHEN, CDR2 SYDVKM. The V and J ends lost 6 bases and 3 bases respectively, with 15 bases between them. The CDR3 totals 14 residues. CDR3 sequence: CASRSPGDYYEQYF. The CDR3 DNA follows: TGTGCCAGCAGGAGTCCGGGAGACTACTACGAGCAGTACTTC.

The chain has TRBV7-2 and TRBJ1-6, with 10 bases matching TRBD1. This CDR3 comprises 16 residues. V was pared by 5 bases and J by 6 bases, with 7 bases of the junction left unmatched. Germline V gene lookup returns CDR1 SGHTA and CDR2 FQGNSA. CDR3 sequence: CASSTRQGASNSPLHF. Here the CDR3 DNA reads TGTGCCAGCAGCACCAGACAGGGGGCAAGTAATTCACCCCTCCACTTT.

This clone was found many times. The V and J genes are TRBV7-2 and TRBJ2-2, with a tentative D call TRBD2 (5 bases). With 2 bases removed from V and 5 bases from J, the gap between germline ends came to 12 bases. This CDR3 is 15 amino acids long. Germline CDR1 SGHTA, CDR2 FQGNSA. The CDR3 is CASSLLPPGTGELFF. CDR3 DNA: TGTGCCAGCAGCTTACTCCCTCCGGGGACCGGGGAGCTGTTTTTT.

The V and J genes are TRBV1 and TRBJ1-4; TRBD1, the D gene given by the table, was not confirmed from the DNA. TRBV1 is designated a pseudogene. The CDR3 length is 16 residues. CDR3 coding DNA: TGCACCAGCAGCCAAGTTTCAAGGGACAGGGACGAAAAACTGTTTTTT. As protein: CTSSQVSRDRDEKLFF.

The chain joins TRBV18 to TRBJ2-2; D gene ambiguous. Trimming removed 3 bases from V and 3 bases from J, with 5 bases in between. The CDR3 extends over 13 amino acids. Germline V gene data show CDR1 as KGHSH and CDR2 as LQKENI. The CDR3 nucleotides read TGTGCCAGCTCACCGGTAGACACCGGGGAGCTGTTTTTT. Translating gives CASSPVDTGELFF. The full variable domain, in which reference TRBV18 and TRBJ2-2 provide the parts outside the CDR3, is NAGVMQNPRHLVRRRGQEARLRCSPMKGHSHVYWYRQLPEEGLKFMVYLQKENIIDESGMPKERFSAEFPKEGPSILRIQQVVRGDSAAYFCASSPVDTGELFFGEGSRLTVL.

The rearrangement joins TRBV4-1 to TRBJ1-5; possibly TRBD1 for D (5 bases). The germline V gene has CDR1 MGHRA and CDR2 YSYEKL. This CDR3 is built from 15 residues. V lost 2 bases, J lost 3 bases, and 11 bases lay in between. The DNA of the CDR3 is TGCGCCAGCAGCCAAACCGACAGTCTCAATCAGCCCCAGCATTTT. It is translated as CASSQTDSLNQPQHF.

The chain is built from TRBV28 and TRBJ1-3; unclear D gene. V dropped 5 bases and J dropped 4 bases, with 6 bases sitting between them. Germline V gives CDR1 MDHEN, CDR2 SYDVKM. The CDR3 length is 12 residues. CDR3 nucleotides: TGTGCCAGCAGTCCCCTCGGAAACACCATATATTTT. As protein: CASSPLGNTIYF.

V usage is TRBV4-1 and J usage is TRBJ1-4; D call uncertain. The V gene lost 2 bases and the J gene lost 8 bases, with 9 bases spanning the gap. This CDR3 spans 13 amino acids. Germline CDR1 reads MGHRA; CDR2 reads YSYEKL. CDR3 protein: CASSQILREKLFF. Written as DNA, the CDR3 is TGCGCCAGCAGCCAAATCTTACGGGAAAAACTGTTTTTT.

The CDR3: CASSEGTHINYRELFF. The DNA of the CDR3 is TGTGCCAGCAGTGAAGGGACACACATTAACTATAGGGAGCTGTTTTTT. The V call is TRBV6-1, the J call TRBJ2-2; tentative D call: TRBD1 (5 bases). Germline V CDR1 and CDR2: MNHNS, SASEGT. The CDR3 sequence is 16 residues long. Trimming removed 1 base at V and 9 bases at J, with 18 bases between.

The chain recombines TRBV27 with TRBJ1-6; possibly TRBD1 for D (6 bases). This CDR3 has 15 residues. The germline CDR1 and CDR2 sequences are MNHEY and SMNVEV (reference sequence). V was clipped by 6 bases and J by 6 bases, with 15 bases between them. CDR3 DNA sequence: TGTGCCAGCAGGCAGGACAGAATCGGTAATTCACCCCTCCACTTT. Its translation is CASRQDRIGNSPLHF.

V usage is TRBV18 and J usage is TRBJ2-5; D gene ambiguous. The CDR3 runs to 12 residues. V lost 6 bases to trimming and J lost 5 bases, with 10 bases between them. The V gene's germline CDR1 is KGHSH and CDR2 LQKENI. In DNA form, the CDR3 reads TGTGCCAGCTCCCCAGTAGAGGAGACCCAGTACTTC. Encoded protein: CASSPVEETQYF.

CDR3 nucleotide sequence: TGCAGCGTTGAAGTAACGGGGACAACCTACGAGCAGTACTTC. Amino acid sequence: CSVEVTGTTYEQYF. V gene TRBV29-1 combines with J gene TRBJ2-7; D may be TRBD1 (6 bases). The CDR3 has 14 residues. V dropped 1 base and J dropped 2 bases, with 12 bases sitting between them. Germline V gene sequence: CDR1 SQVTM, CDR2 ANQGSEA.

This clone was counted a single time. V gene TRBV15 combines with J gene TRBJ1-6; TRBD1 aligns across 12 bases. V trimming: 0 bases; J trimming: 8 bases; junction bases outside the gene matches: 5. This CDR3 has 17 amino acids. Per the germline V gene, CDR1 is LNHNV and CDR2 is YYDKDF (reference sequence). The CDR3 DNA sequence: TGTGCCACCAGCAGAGATGGGACAGGGGGCTCGGATTCACCCCTCCACTTT. Residues: CATSRDGTGGSDSPLHF. Supplemented by reference TRBV15 and TRBJ1-6, the full variable domain reads DAMVIQNPRYQVTQFGKPVTLSCSQTLNHNVMYWYQQKSSQAPKLLFHYYDKDFNNEADTPDNFQSRRPNTSFCFLDIRSPGLGDTAMYLCATSRDGTGGSDSPLHFGNGTRLTVT.

The table lists this clone with a count of one. The rearrangement uses TRBV5-6 and TRBJ2-7; TRBD1 is a possible D gene (6 bases). The CDR3 is made up of 14 amino acids. Trimming cost V 1 base and J 2 bases, with 10 bases left between them. The germline V gene has CDR1 SGHDT and CDR2 YYEEEE. DNA of the CDR3: TGTGCCAGCAGCTTGTTCTGGGACACCTACGAGCAGTACTTC. Translating gives CASSLFWDTYEQYF.

This CDR3 reads CASSEIAGGGDTQYF. The CDR3 DNA reads as TGTGCCAGCAGTGAAATAGCGGGGGGTGGAGATACGCAGTATTTT. The rearrangement links TRBV6-1 to TRBJ2-3; 10 bases agree with TRBD2. The CDR3 is made up of 15 amino acids. V trimming: 2 bases; J trimming: 5 bases; junction bases outside the gene matches: 4. Germline lookup yields CDR1 MNHNS and CDR2 SASEGT.